This TCR beta chain was profiled in a study of early T cells in non-severe SARS-CoV-2 infection (dated by TCRdb to about 2021). Study-level background: TCR sequencing used bulk RNA from unsorted whole blood, so alpha and beta chains could not be paired.

General findings and caveats noted by the study authors: VDJdb matching was skewed toward anti-spike CD8 responses, so virus-specific expansions were likely underestimated and private and CD4 specificities were missed.

The library was prepared using 5' RACE. Instrument used: NextSeq 500. Unique molecular identifiers were attached to individual cDNA molecules in the TCR library protocol so that sequencing error and PCR bias could be corrected. Sequencing covered both TCR alpha and beta chains, and within each sample the abundances of alpha and beta sequences were tightly co-correlated. Regarding the original processing steps: Decombinator V4 was used to perform V gene, J gene and CDR3 annotation of TCR sequences. Expanded TCRs were defined as changing significantly between any two time points under a Poisson model with p below 0.0001. Abundances of TCRs were expressed as counts per million after normalisation to the total number of TCRs sequenced in each sample. A search of VDJdb, accessed on 1 November 2021, was run for TCRs annotated to CMV, EBV and SARS-CoV-2, with TCRs annotated for multiple antigens excluded. TCRdb reworked the public reads: Q25 trimming with fastp, MiXCR clone assembly, productive beta chains retained. Rows merge per CDR3 protein into single entries with the most common DNA and genes. TCRdb's processing, not the authors' own work, is the source of the V and J calls. The sample data list fewer than 30,000 distinct CDR3 sequences, and approximately 4.5% of these were observed just once. The ten largest account for less than 20% of the sample.

This clonotype was seen ten or more times. Its antigen is currently not known. No much larger clone exists at a distance of one base, and base qualities are not known. A case-control design nested within a healthcare worker cohort in London, UK, was used, with weekly nasopharyngeal swab PCR tests and blood sampling performed. Between 23 and 31 March 2020, the week of the UK lockdown, healthcare workers were enrolled and then followed up weekly for as long as 16 weeks. The clonotype was recovered from an adult who was a healthcare worker with PCR-confirmed SARS-CoV-2 infection or an uninfected control (not recorded which). The sample taken for sequencing was whole blood.

The bases are TGCGCCAGCAGCCAGGGTCGACAGGAAGCTTTCTTT. It translates as CASSQGRQEAFF. Recombination linked TRBV4-3 to TRBJ1-1; the D gene is possibly TRBD1, with 5 bases matching. CDR1 and CDR2, per the germline V gene, are LGHNA and YSLEER. The junction carries 10 bases between V and J, which are trimmed by 3 bases and 8 bases respectively. From the cysteine through the phenylalanine, the CDR3 covers 12 amino acids. Here the CDR3 DNA is all that survives: 36 bases in frame from base 1.